Given below is one TCR beta chain in context. Antigen: not known. The data were taken from a study of CD4 T cells in relation to SARS-CoV-2 and coronaviruses. Study context: No peptide or an HIV-1 Nef peptide pool served as negative control. Study-level points and caveats: Each donor contributed either pre-pandemic or post-infection samples, not both.

TCRdb's table, derived via immunoSEQ multiplex PCR, lists solely in-frame clones and lacks some. Of 20,000 to 25,000 clones listed, around four fifths are singletons. V shed 2 bases and J 6 bases; nucleotides not matched to a gene: 1. The CDR3 extends over 14 amino acids. Germline assignment: CDR1 MNHEY and CDR2 SVGAGI. Unexposed donor CD4+ T cells date from about 2011-2018, before the COVID-19 pandemic. After more than eight days of culture, CD4+ T cells were isolated. Material for sequencing was CD4+ T cells from PBMCs, cultured in vitro. The rearrangement links TRBV6-5 to TRBJ1-4; TRBD1 agrees at 9 bases. This TCR was recovered from a human donor in good health. This CDR3 is CASSYRDRDEKLFF. CDR3 in DNA: TGTGCCAGCAGTTACCGGGACAGGGATGAAAAACTGTTTTTT.